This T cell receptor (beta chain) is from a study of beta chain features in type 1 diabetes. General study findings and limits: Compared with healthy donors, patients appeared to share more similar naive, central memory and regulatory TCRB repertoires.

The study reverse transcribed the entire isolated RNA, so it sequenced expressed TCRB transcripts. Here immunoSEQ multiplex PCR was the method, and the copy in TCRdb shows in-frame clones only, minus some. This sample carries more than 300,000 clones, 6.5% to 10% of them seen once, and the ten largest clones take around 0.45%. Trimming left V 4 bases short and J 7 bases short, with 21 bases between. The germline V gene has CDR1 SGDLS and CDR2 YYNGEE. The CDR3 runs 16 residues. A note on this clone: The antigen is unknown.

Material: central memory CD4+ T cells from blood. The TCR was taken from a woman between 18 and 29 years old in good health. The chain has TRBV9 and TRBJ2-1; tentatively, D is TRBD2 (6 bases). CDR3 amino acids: CASSLTRGGGRNEQFF. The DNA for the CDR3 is TGTGCCAGCAGCCTCACCCGGGGAGGAGGCAGAAATGAGCAGTTCTTC. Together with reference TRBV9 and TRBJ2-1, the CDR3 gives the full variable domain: DSGVTQTPKHLITATGQRVTLRCSPRSGDLSVYWYQQSLDQGLQFLIQYYNGEERAKGNILERFSAQQFPDLHSELNLSSLELGDSALYFCASSLTRGGGRNEQFFGPGTRLTVL.